The T cell receptor beta chain described here comes from a study of OX40 agonist ivuxolimab in advanced cancers. Study overall: Hepatocellular carcinoma, melanoma, renal cell or head and neck cancer occurred in dose-escalation patients. Points from the study as a whole: The study did not work out the antigen specificity of the expanded peripheral T cells. Compared with CD4+, CD8+ T cells on average had more expanded clones.

With regard to this clone: The antigen remains undetermined.

The data were produced by immunoSEQ multiplex PCR, yet TCRdb's version contains in-frame clones alone and is incomplete. Of fewer than 13,000 clones in the sample, approximately 79% are singletons; the top ten hold about 40%. Trimming removed 3 bases from V and 6 bases from J, with 12 bases in between. There are 13 residues in the CDR3. Germline CDR1 and CDR2: MNHEY and SMNVEV (reference sequence). This TCR derives from an adult with an advanced solid tumor such as melanoma, head and neck, liver or kidney cancer. This specimen consisted of CD4+ or CD8+ T cells sorted from blood, obtained in a trial of the OX40 agonist ivuxolimab. The chain couples TRBV27 to TRBJ2-7; D is tentatively TRBD1 or TRBD2 (5 bases each). The chain's CDR3 is CASSLGRVREQYF. The CDR3 DNA reads as TGTGCCAGCAGTTTGGGACGGGTTCGCGAGCAGTACTTC.